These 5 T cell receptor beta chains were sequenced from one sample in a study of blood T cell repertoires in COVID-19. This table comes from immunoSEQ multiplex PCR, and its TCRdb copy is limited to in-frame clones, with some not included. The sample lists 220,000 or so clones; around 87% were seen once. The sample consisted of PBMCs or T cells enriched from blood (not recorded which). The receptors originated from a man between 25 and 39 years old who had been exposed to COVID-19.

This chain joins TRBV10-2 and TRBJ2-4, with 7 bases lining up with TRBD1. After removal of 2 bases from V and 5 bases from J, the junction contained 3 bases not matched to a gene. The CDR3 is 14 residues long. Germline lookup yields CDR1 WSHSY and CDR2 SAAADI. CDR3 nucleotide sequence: TGCGCCAGCAGTGAGGTCCAGGGGGAAAACATTCAGTACTTC. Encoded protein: CASSEVQGENIQYF.

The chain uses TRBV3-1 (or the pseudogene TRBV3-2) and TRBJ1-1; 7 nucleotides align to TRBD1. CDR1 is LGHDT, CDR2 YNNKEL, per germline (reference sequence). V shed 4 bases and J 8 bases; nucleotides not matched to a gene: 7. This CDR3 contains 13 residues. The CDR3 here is CASSRDRVPEAFF. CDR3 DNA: TGTGCCAGCAGCCGAGACAGGGTCCCCGAAGCTTTCTTT.

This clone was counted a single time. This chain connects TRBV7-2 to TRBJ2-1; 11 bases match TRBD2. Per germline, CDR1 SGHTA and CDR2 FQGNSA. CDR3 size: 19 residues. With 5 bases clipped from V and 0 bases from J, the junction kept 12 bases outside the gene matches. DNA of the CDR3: TGTGCCAGCAGCCCCCGGGGTAGCGGGGGGGCGATCTCCTACAATGAGCAGTTCTTC. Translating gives CASSPRGSGGAISYNEQFF.

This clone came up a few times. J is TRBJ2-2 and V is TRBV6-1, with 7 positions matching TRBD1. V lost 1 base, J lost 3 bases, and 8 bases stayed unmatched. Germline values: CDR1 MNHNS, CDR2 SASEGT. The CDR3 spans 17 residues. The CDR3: CASSEERGQGYTGELFF. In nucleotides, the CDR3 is TGTGCCAGCAGTGAAGAGAGGGGGCAGGGATACACCGGGGAGCTGTTTTTT.

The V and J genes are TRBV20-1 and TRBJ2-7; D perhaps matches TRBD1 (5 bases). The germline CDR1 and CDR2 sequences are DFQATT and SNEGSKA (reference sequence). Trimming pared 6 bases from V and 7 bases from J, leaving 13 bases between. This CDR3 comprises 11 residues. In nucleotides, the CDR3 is TGCAGTGCCACGACAGTGTGGGAGCAGTACTTC. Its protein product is CSATTVWEQYF.